This passage covers 21 T cell receptor beta chains from one sample sequenced in a study of cytomegalovirus exposure and HLA in healthy donors. Both 60 Vbeta primers and 13 Jbeta primers went into the PCR. The protocol was immunoSEQ multiplex PCR, while the TCRdb copy is restricted to in-frame clones and leaves out a portion. The data show around 150,000 clones, around four fifths seen once. The sample comprised PBMCs. The receptors originated from a boy aged 2 to 10 in good health and CMV-seronegative.

CDR3 bases: TGTGCCAGCTCACCTAGGAGAGAGTCTGAAGCTTTCTTT. Translated, it gives CASSPRRESEAFF. The genes are TRBV18 and TRBJ1-1; the D is unclear. The V end lost 3 bases, the J end lost 6 bases, and 11 bases lay between the germline ends. The CDR3 runs to 13 residues. In germline, CDR1 is KGHSH, CDR2 LQKENI.

The rearrangement joins TRBV19 to TRBJ1-1; maybe TRBD1 (6 bases). This CDR3 is built from 15 residues. Germline V CDR1 and CDR2: LNHDA, SQIVND (reference sequence). V was trimmed by 7 bases and J by 1 base, leaving 16 bases between them. The CDR3 DNA is TGTGCCAGTAATAGGGTCACAGGGTGGAACACTGAAGCTTTCTTT. Amino acid sequence: CASNRVTGWNTEAFF.

V gene TRBV7-8 combines with J gene TRBJ2-7; 7 bases align to TRBD2. After removal of 6 bases from V and 0 bases from J, the junction contained 2 bases not matched to a gene. The CDR3 contains 13 residues. CDR1 is SGHVS and CDR2 is FQNEAQ in the germline V gene. DNA for the CDR3: TGTGCCAGCAGGGGGGGGAACTCCTACGAGCAGTACTTC. It yields the protein CASRGGNSYEQYF.

The table lists this clone with a few counts. The rearrangement joins TRBV28 to TRBJ2-2; TRBD1 matches 12 bases. V shed 3 bases, J shed 4 bases, and the junction held 12 bases outside the gene matches. The length of the CDR3 is 19 residues. CDR1 is MDHEN and CDR2 is SYDVKM in the germline V gene. In DNA, the CDR3 is TGTGCCAGCAGTTTCAGCGGGTCGGGACAGGGGGCGCCCACCGGGGAGCTGTTTTTT. This encodes CASSFSGSGQGAPTGELFF.

This rearrangement joins TRBV6-1 to TRBJ2-7; TRBD1 agrees at 10 bases. Germline V CDR1 and CDR2: MNHNS, SASEGT. V was clipped by 4 bases and J by 6 bases; unmatched bases: 3. This CDR3 spans 13 amino acids. The CDR3 region is CASSVGQGFEQYF. DNA of the CDR3: TGTGCCAGCAGTGTGGGACAGGGGTTCGAGCAGTACTTC.

This clone was picked up a small number of times. Here the CDR3 DNA reads TGTGCCAGCAGCTTATCGGGGAGGGCGACTGAAAAACTGTTTTTT. Translating it yields CASSLSGRATEKLFF. The genes are TRBV11-1 and TRBJ1-4, with D uncertain. Germline V gene data show CDR1 as SGHAT and CDR2 as FQDESV (reference sequence). This CDR3 contains 15 residues. Trimming removed 2 bases from V and 7 bases from J, with 14 bases in between.

J is TRBJ2-7 and V is TRBV9, with D tentatively TRBD2 (6 bases). This CDR3 is 15 amino acids long. Trimming removed 4 bases from V and 4 bases from J, with 18 bases in between. Germline V gives CDR1 SGDLS, CDR2 YYNGEE. CDR3 sequence (DNA): TGTGCCAGCAGCCCCCGCTCTAGCGAGGAATACGAGCAGTACTTC. Its protein is CASSPRSSEEYEQYF.

The V call is TRBV6-5, the J call TRBJ2-3; D is possibly TRBD1 (6 bases). The CDR3 runs to 14 residues. V lost 6 bases to trimming and J lost 0 bases, with 10 bases between them. Germline CDR1 and CDR2: MNHEY and SVGAGI. Here the CDR3 reads CASSRGQSTDTQYF. The CDR3 nucleotides read TGTGCCAGCAGCCGAGGACAGAGCACAGATACGCAGTATTTT.

V usage is TRBV10-3 and J usage is TRBJ2-5; D perhaps matches TRBD2 (5 bases). The V end lost 4 bases, the J end lost 0 bases, and 15 bases lay between the germline ends. Germline CDR1 reads ENHRY; CDR2 reads SYGVKD. The CDR3 length is 16 residues. CDR3 coding DNA: TGTGCCATCAGTGGGAGTAGCGAAGAGTACCAAGAGACCCAGTACTTC. Translation gives CAISGSSEEYQETQYF.

The gene calls are TRBV28 and TRBJ1-5; 8 positions match TRBD1. CDR1 MDHEN and CDR2 SYDVKM come from the germline V gene. Trimming took 5 bases from V and 1 from J; bases not matched to a gene: 7. The CDR3 consists of 16 residues. CDR3 residues: CASSLYRGKSNQPQHF. In DNA, the CDR3 is TGTGCCAGCAGTCTCTACAGGGGGAAGAGCAATCAGCCCCAGCATTTT. Full variable domain (remainder filled in from reference TRBV28 and TRBJ1-5): DVKVTQSSRYLVKRTGEKVFLECVQDMDHENMFWYRQDPGLGLRLIYFSYDVKMKEKGDIPEGYSVSREKKERFSLILESASTNQTSMYLCASSLYRGKSNQPQHFGDGTRLSIL.

The V gene is TRBV9, the J gene TRBJ2-3; possible D gene TRBD1, 5 bases. Between the trimmed V and J ends, which lost 1 base and 1 base, there was a span of 10 bases. Germline-derived CDR1 and CDR2 are SGDLS and YYNGEE. CDR3 size: 15 residues. The CDR3 protein is CASSVKIGGTDTQYF. CDR3 DNA sequence: TGTGCCAGCAGCGTAAAGATAGGGGGCACAGATACGCAGTATTTT.

The CDR3 region is CASSSYSGGNEKLFF. As DNA, the CDR3 is TGTGCCAGCAGTAGCTACTCAGGGGGCAATGAAAAACTGTTTTTT. This chain joins TRBV28 and TRBJ1-4; TRBD1 agrees at 8 bases. J gave up 5 bases and V 5 bases, and 7 bases lay outside the gene matches. This CDR3 comprises 15 residues. The V gene's germline CDR1 is MDHEN and CDR2 SYDVKM.

The V and J genes are TRBV9 and TRBJ2-3, with a tentative D call TRBD1 (5 bases). Trimming took off 4 bases at V and 2 bases at J, with 8 bases between the two ends. Germline assignment: CDR1 SGDLS and CDR2 YYNGEE. This CDR3 has 13 residues. In nucleotides, the CDR3 is TGTGCCAGCAGCCCAGGGCCCACAGATACGCAGTATTTT. Encoded protein: CASSPGPTDTQYF.

The V and J genes are TRBV9 and TRBJ2-7; weak D call: TRBD2 (6 bases). CDR1 SGDLS and CDR2 YYNGEE come from the germline V gene. The V end lost 4 bases, the J end lost 2 bases, and 13 bases lay between the germline ends. The CDR3 spans 14 residues. The CDR3 DNA sequence: TGTGCCAGCAGCCGGGACTCTCCAACCTACGAGCAGTACTTC. This sequence encodes CASSRDSPTYEQYF.

This sequence joins TRBV2 and TRBJ2-1; a weak D match, TRBD1 (5 bases). This CDR3 comprises 13 residues. In germline, CDR1 is SNHLY, CDR2 FYNNEI. The V gene lost 6 bases and the J gene lost 2 bases, with 8 bases spanning the gap. CDR3 in DNA: TGTGCCAGCAGCGACAGCCCCTACAATGAGCAGTTCTTC. Translated, it gives CASSDSPYNEQFF.

The rearrangement joins TRBV7-9 to TRBJ2-2, with a tentative D call TRBD2 (5 bases). Germline values: CDR1 SEHNR, CDR2 FQNEAQ (reference sequence). The CDR3 is made up of 17 amino acids. CDR3 bases: TGTTCTAGCAGCTTAGGGTCGGGGATAAGACCTACCGGGGAGCTGTTTTTT. It encodes CSSSLGSGIRPTGELFF.

The V gene is TRBV7-9, the J gene TRBJ2-3, with a tentative D call TRBD2 (6 bases). In germline, CDR1 is SEHNR, CDR2 FQNEAQ (reference sequence). The CDR3 loop spans 17 amino acids. Trimming pared 2 bases from V and 0 bases from J, leaving 15 bases between. DNA of the CDR3: TGTGCCAGCAGCTTAATTGCGGGTAGCGGTAGCACAGATACGCAGTATTTT. This codes for CASSLIAGSGSTDTQYF.

The chain is built from TRBV7-9 and TRBJ2-3, with D possibly being TRBD2 (5 bases). The germline V gene encodes CDR1 SEHNR and CDR2 FQNEAQ (reference sequence). V lost 4 bases to trimming and J lost 3 bases, with 17 bases between them. The CDR3 loop spans 16 amino acids. CDR3 residues: CASSSRRLARTDTQYF. The CDR3 nucleotides are TGTGCCAGCAGCTCCAGGAGGTTGGCGCGGACAGATACGCAGTATTTT. The whole variable domain, remainder taken from reference TRBV7-9 and TRBJ2-3, is DTGVSQNPRHKITKRGQNVTFRCDPISEHNRLYWYRQTLGQGPEFLTYFQNEAQLEKSRLLSDRFSAERPKGSFSTLEIQRTEQGDSAMYLCASSSRRLARTDTQYFGPGTRLTVL.

This clone was detected only once. The rearrangement joins TRBV15 to TRBJ2-7; 8 bases align to TRBD2. CDR1 and CDR2 (germline): LNHNV, YYDKDF (reference sequence). The ends lost 0 bases at V and 6 bases at J; junction bases unmatched: 10. The CDR3 has 16 amino acids. The CDR3 region is CATSRDLAGLWAEQYF. The DNA for the CDR3 is TGTGCCACCAGCAGAGATCTAGCGGGTCTTTGGGCCGAGCAGTACTTC.

This rearrangement joins TRBV7-9 to TRBJ2-3, with 11 positions matching TRBD2. CDR3 length equals 16 residues. The V gene's germline CDR1 is SEHNR and CDR2 FQNEAQ (reference sequence). The ends lost 4 bases at V and 2 bases at J; junction bases unmatched: 5. CDR3 bases: TGTGCCAGCAGCTACGAACTAGCGGGGGTCACAGATACGCAGTATTTT. The encoded protein is CASSYELAGVTDTQYF.

The chain carries TRBV5-1 and TRBJ2-7, with 11 bases that match TRBD2. This CDR3 is built from 16 residues. V lost 2 bases, J lost 0 bases, and 4 bases stayed unmatched. Looked up from germline, CDR1 is SGHRS and CDR2 is YFSETQ. The CDR3: CASSFPSGRSSYEQYF. CDR3 sequence (DNA): TGCGCCAGCAGCTTCCCTAGCGGGAGGAGCTCCTACGAGCAGTACTTC.